This T cell receptor beta chain was identified during a study of cytomegalovirus exposure and HLA in healthy donors. PCR primers comprised 60 Vbeta and 13 Jbeta primers. The data were produced by immunoSEQ multiplex PCR, yet TCRdb's version contains in-frame clones alone and is incomplete. This table holds 150,000 to 200,000 clones, about 86% found once. Germline CDR1 and CDR2: MNHEY and SMNVEV (reference sequence). The CDR3 spans 15 residues. Germline trimming cut 5 bases from V and 4 bases from J; bases unmatched to any gene: 10. The sequence derives from a man aged 40-49 years in good health and CMV-seropositive. The rearrangement links TRBV27 to TRBJ1-1; 7 bases are a match to TRBD1. Material: PBMCs. The CDR3 spells CASSPWTGSSTEAFF. The CDR3 DNA reads as TGTGCCAGCAGTCCATGGACAGGCTCGAGCACTGAAGCTTTCTTT.